The source of this T cell receptor beta chain is a study of blood T cell repertoires in COVID-19. About the study: The origin of the acute and convalescent COVID-19 samples was the United States, Italy and Spain. The analysed material was cDNA or gDNA that came from T cells, B-cell-depleted T cells, or PBMCs.

The length of the CDR3 is 18 residues. This clone was seen only once. TCRdb keeps only in-frame clones here, not all; method: immunoSEQ multiplex PCR. The sample lists hundreds of thousands of clones, roughly 90% seen once, with around 4.4% in the top ten. Sequencing used peripheral blood. The J gene is TRBJ2-3, the V gene TRBV12-1; the D call of TRBD2 is as the table states it, not checked on the DNA. TRBV12-1 is reported as a pseudogene. This sequence was found in a woman in her thirties with acute or convalescent COVID-19. The CDR3 is CASRPGTGTSNSTDTQYF. The DNA of the CDR3 is TGTGCCAGCAGACCTGGCACCGGGACTAGCAATAGCACAGATACGCAGTATTTT.